This T cell receptor beta chain was sequenced during a study of blood T cell repertoires in COVID-19. This clone came up once. Per the authors' pipeline: Cell counts per sample came from amplifying reference gene primers. Assay used: immunoSEQ multiplex PCR; TCRdb lists only in-frame clones, some missing. V and J calls and clone size are copied from that table; D and trimming were computed from the DNA. Here the sample spans 140,000 to 150,000 clones, roughly 86% being singletons. The source is a woman in her 50s with acute or convalescent COVID-19. The sequencing sample was made of peripheral blood.

Here the CDR3 reads CASSSYQGPNTEAFF. The CDR3 DNA reads as TGTGCCAGCAGCTCCTATCAGGGCCCGAACACTGAAGCTTTCTTT. The chain is built from TRBV7-8 and TRBJ1-1; D perhaps matches TRBD1 (5 bases). Trimming stripped 4 bases from V and 1 base from J, with 13 bases between. Germline V gene data show CDR1 as SGHVS and CDR2 as FQNEAQ. The CDR3 has 15 residues.